The present TCR beta chain was sequenced within a study of blood T cells in healthy people across ages (dated by TCRdb to 2015 to 2017). Study-level background: In model experiments, template switching captured about one uniquely barcoded TCR beta cDNA molecule for every two T cells. Age-related changes in TCR beta repertoire diversity were measured in the study by deep sequencing normalized with unique cDNA molecular identifiers. The donors were divided into four age groups: young (average around 17 years), middle-aged (about 39), aged (62) and long-lived (around 87). To avoid experimental bias, donors of different ages were distributed randomly across sequencing lanes. The study analyzed two additional independent replicas of 1 million unique cDNA reads from the same blood draw for two donors, one aged 18 to 30 and one aged 80 or older.

The roughly 39 donors, aged roughly 6 to 95 years, were systemically healthy Caucasian individuals from Russia. Ten milliliters of peripheral blood were drawn from each donor into EDTA-treated Vacutainer tubes. Ficoll-Paque density-gradient centrifugation was used to isolate PBMCs, with at least 7 million per sample. Trizol reagent was used to extract total RNA from PBMCs, with at least 5.5 micrograms per sample. Naive CD45RAhigh/CD27high T cell percentages were measured by flow cytometry on a PBMC aliquot from every donor. Germline trimming: 4 bases from V, 2 bases from J; junction bases outside gene matches: 11. From a lookup of the germline V gene (reference sequence), CDR1 and CDR2 are LNHDA and SQIVND. The CDR3 runs 18 residues from the cysteine to the phenylalanine. The entry retains the CDR3 DNA only, 54 bases that are in frame from base 1. The study at large found these results: Observed TCR beta diversity per million T cells fell roughly linearly with age, and a significant reduction was already apparent by age approximately 40. Since profiling was done on bulk unsorted PBMCs, naive and antigen-experienced compartments could not be conclusively compared. Total diversity estimates from one million sequenced T cells were considered lower bounds and underestimates. There was a strong correlation between observed TCR beta diversity and the percentage of naive T cells measured by flow cytometry. Compared with the aged group, the long-lived group had more naive CD4+ T cells, fewer expanded clones and increased TCR diversity, suggesting age selection. Donor CMV infection status was unknown, potentially confounding age-related changes in expanded clonotypes.

This clonotype was detected only a few times. Its antigen specificity is not known. Per-base qualities were not stored, and no clone one base away is much larger. Library method: 5' RACE. Sequencer: Illumina HiSeq 2500. The second PCR ran for roughly 7 to 11 cycles and used a J-beta primer mix along with a sample-barcoded 5' primer. Each TCR beta cDNA molecule received a unique molecular identifier from a template-switch 5' adaptor carrying 12 random nucleotides. At least 2.5 million CDR3-containing paired-end reads were obtained from each sample. First-strand cDNA synthesis was performed from all RNA using the Mint cDNA synthesis kit, with priming by a TRBC-specific oligonucleotide. Following uracil-DNA glycosylase treatment, all cDNA underwent a first 18-cycle PCR with the universal primers M1SS and BC2_uni_R. The authors' analysis ran thus. Normalization of each sample was performed by random selection of 1 million high-quality reads, each carrying a distinct molecular identifier. Reads with shared molecular identifiers were discarded instead of being binned into consensus sequences. MiTCR, with a Q25 quality threshold and the strictest error-elimination algorithm, was used for CDR3 identification, clonotype clustering and error correction. Lower-bound total TCR beta diversity was estimated with a nonparametric unseen species model using Euler transformation. TCRdb applied fastp at Q25 and MiXCR to the public reads, then kept only in-frame beta chains. A single entry per CDR3 protein holds the most common genes and DNA from its merged rows. None of the V and J calls come from the authors' own analysis; TCRdb made them. This sample gives about 730,000 distinct CDR3 sequences in total; 43% of them show up just once. 20% to 25% of the sample goes to the ten largest clones.

The chain uses TRBV19 and TRBJ2-7, with 13 junctional bases fitting TRBD2. The TCR was taken from a woman aged 60-75 years in good health. Specimen: blood. The sequenced DNA: TGTGCCAGTAGTAACCCTACTAGCGGGAGGGCCCCAACCTACGAGCAGTACTTC. Its coded protein is CASSNPTSGRAPTYEQYF.